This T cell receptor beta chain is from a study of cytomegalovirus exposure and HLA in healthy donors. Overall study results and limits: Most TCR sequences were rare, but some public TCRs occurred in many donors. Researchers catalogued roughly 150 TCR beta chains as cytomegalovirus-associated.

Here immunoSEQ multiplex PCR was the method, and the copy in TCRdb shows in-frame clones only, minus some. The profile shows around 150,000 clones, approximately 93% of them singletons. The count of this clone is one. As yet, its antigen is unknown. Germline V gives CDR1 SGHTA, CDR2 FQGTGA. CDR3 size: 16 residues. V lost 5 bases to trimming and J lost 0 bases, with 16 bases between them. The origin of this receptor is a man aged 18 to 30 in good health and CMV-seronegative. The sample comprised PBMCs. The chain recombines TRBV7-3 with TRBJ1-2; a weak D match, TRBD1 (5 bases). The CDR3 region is CASSPGEGTTNYGYTF. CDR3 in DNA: TGTGCCAGCAGCCCCGGGGAGGGGACTACTAACTATGGCTACACCTTC.